A single T cell receptor (beta chain) is shown here with its context. Its antigen is currently not known. No qualities accompany the bases; no much larger clone lies one base away. The source of the sample is a study of T-cell reconstitution after alpha-beta-depleted transplantation in children (dated by TCRdb to 2016 to 2018). Study-wide context: The study quantitatively tracked T-cell immune reconstitution after TCRalphabeta/CD19-depleted allogeneic hematopoietic cell transplantation in children using TCR repertoire profiling.

V is shortened by 5 bases, J by 5 bases, and the region joining them spans 15 bases. The cysteine opens and the phenylalanine closes a CDR3 of 14 amino acids. The CDR3 DNA has 42 bases and is translated from base 1. Reading the germline V gene (reference sequence) gives CDR1 LNHNV and CDR2 YYDKDF. Libraries were constructed by PCR. Instrument used: Illumina HiSeq 2500. Molecular barcoding was employed in the preparation of TCR libraries, with unique molecular identifiers being used to normalize TCRbeta repertoire quantification. Using fastp trimming at Q25 and MiXCR clonotype assembly, TCRdb reanalyzed the public sequencing data and kept in-frame beta chains. Each entry is one CDR3 protein sequence, shown with its most common DNA and genes. This sample is represented by about 610,000 distinct CDR3 sequences; 10% to 13% of them were singletons. The leading ten clones occupy less than 4.5% of the sample.

Sequencing was performed on PBMCs from the stem cell graft donor, taken from the stem cell graft. The chain employs TRBV15 and TRBJ1-1, with the identity of the D gene unclear. The TCR originated in a human donor who donated a stem cell graft to a child with acute myeloid leukemia. The CDR3 reads CATSAATVGTEAFF. The nucleotides read TGTGCCACCAGCGCCGCGACGGTTGGGACTGAAGCTTTCTTT.